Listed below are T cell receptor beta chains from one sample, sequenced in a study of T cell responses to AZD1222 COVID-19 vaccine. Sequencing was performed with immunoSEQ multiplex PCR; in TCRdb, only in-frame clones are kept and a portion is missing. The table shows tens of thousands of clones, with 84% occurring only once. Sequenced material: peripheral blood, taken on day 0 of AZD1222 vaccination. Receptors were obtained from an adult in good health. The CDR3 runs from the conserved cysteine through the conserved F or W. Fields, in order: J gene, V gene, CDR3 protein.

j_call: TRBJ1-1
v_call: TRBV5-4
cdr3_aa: CASSLNGMNTEAFF

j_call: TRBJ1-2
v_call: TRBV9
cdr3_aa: CASSVLTGTYGYTF

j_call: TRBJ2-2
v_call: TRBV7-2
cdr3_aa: CASSFGAANTGELFF

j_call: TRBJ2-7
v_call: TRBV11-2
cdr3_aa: CASSLDLSSGGSYEQYF

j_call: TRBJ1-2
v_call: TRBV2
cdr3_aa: CASSEALPPRGTRGYTF

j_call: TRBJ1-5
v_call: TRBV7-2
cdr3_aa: CASSLGVTGNQPQHF

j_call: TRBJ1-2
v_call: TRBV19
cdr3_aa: CASSYDLEGSYTF

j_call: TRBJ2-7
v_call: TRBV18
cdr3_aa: CASSPLTGGDEQYF

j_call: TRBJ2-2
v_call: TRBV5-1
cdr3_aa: CASSLAEPGELFF

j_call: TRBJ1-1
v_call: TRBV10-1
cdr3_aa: CAKKPGPRKENLEAFF

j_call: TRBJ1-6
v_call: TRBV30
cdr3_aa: CAWSAGHSPLHF

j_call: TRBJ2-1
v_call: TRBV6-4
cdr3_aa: CASRIAAGRGEQFF

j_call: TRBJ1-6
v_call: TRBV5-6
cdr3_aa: CASSLGQGQLNSPLHF

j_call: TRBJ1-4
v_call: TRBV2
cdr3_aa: CASLLGGSNEKLFF

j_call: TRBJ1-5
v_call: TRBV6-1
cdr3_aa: CASSDRQYSNQPQHF

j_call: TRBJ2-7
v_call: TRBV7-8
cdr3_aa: CASSLTRSGYEQYF

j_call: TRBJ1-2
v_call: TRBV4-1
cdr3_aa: CASSQTRDSNYGYTF

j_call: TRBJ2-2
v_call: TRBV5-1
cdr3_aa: CASSQGGNTGELFF

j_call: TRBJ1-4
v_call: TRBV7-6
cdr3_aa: CASSLGWDEKLFF

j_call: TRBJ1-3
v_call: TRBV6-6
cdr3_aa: CASSLRQGASGNTIYF

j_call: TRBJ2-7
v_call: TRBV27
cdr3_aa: CASRVGTGASYEQYF

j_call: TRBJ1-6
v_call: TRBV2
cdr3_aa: CASSEGTANSPLHF